This entry lists 20 T cell receptor beta chains sequenced from one sample in a study of T cell changes during pregnancy in multiple sclerosis. TCRdb's table, derived via immunoSEQ multiplex PCR, lists solely in-frame clones and lacks some. The table records roughly 110,000 clones, about 89% of them present only once. The material was peripheral blood, obtained before pregnancy. The receptors stem from a female donor with multiple sclerosis, enrolled in a pregnancy study.

The chain joins TRBV5-1 to TRBJ2-5; no definite D call. Looked up from germline, CDR1 is SGHRS and CDR2 is YFSETQ. Trimming shortened V by 1 base and J by 3 bases, and 7 bases separated the two germline ends. There are 13 residues in the CDR3. The chain's CDR3 is CASSLWLEETQYF. The CDR3 DNA follows: TGCGCCAGCAGCTTGTGGCTTGAAGAGACCCAGTACTTC.

The V call is TRBV19, the J call TRBJ2-2; 10 positions match TRBD1. Germline V gene data show CDR1 as LNHDA and CDR2 as SQIVND (reference sequence). The CDR3 spans 16 residues. Germline trimming cut 5 bases from V and 4 bases from J; bases unmatched to any gene: 7. The CDR3 loop is CASSAGTGVVTGELFF. The CDR3 DNA sequence: TGTGCCAGTAGTGCCGGGACAGGGGTGGTCACCGGGGAGCTGTTTTTT. Full variable domain (outside the CDR3, taken from reference TRBV19 and TRBJ2-2): DGGITQSPKYLFRKEGQNVTLSCEQNLNHDAMYWYRQDPGQGLRLIYYSQIVNDFQKGDIAEGYSVSREKKESFPLTVTSAQKNPTAFYLCASSAGTGVVTGELFFGEGSRLTVL.

This chain joins TRBV30 and TRBJ1-5; D may be TRBD1 (5 bases). Germline CDR1 reads GTSNPN; CDR2 reads SVGIG (reference sequence). The CDR3 consists of 15 residues. The V and J ends lost 4 bases and 0 bases respectively, with 13 bases between them. This CDR3 reads CAWNPGPNSNQPQHF. CDR3 coding DNA: TGTGCCTGGAATCCAGGGCCTAATAGCAATCAGCCCCAGCATTTT. Using reference TRBV30 and TRBJ1-5 for the parts outside the CDR3, the full variable domain is SQTIHQWPATLVQPVGSPLSLECTVEGTSNPNLYWYRQAAGRGLQLLFYSVGIGQISSEVPQNLSASRPQDRQFILSSKKLLLSDSGFYLCAWNPGPNSNQPQHFGDGTRLSIL.

This clone was recorded once. The chain carries TRBV7-9 and TRBJ2-2, with 9 bases matching TRBD1. This CDR3 has 15 residues. From germline, CDR1 is SEHNR and CDR2 FQNEAQ (reference sequence). V was clipped by 7 bases and J by 3 bases; unmatched bases: 6. The CDR3 DNA follows: TGTGCCAGCATCCTAAGGACAGGGGACACCGGGGAGCTGTTTTTT. Encoded protein: CASILRTGDTGELFF.

Comment on this clone: The junction departs from the called germline gene at one end, perhaps through a read error. The rearrangement links TRBV7-7 to TRBJ2-7; 8 bases are shared with TRBD1. The V gene's germline CDR1 is SSHAT and CDR2 FNYEAQ (reference sequence). The CDR3 extends over 14 amino acids. CDR3 region: CASSLQQGDYEQYF. In DNA form, the CDR3 reads TGTGCTAGCAGCTTGCAACAGGGGGACTACGAGCAGTACTTC.

This clone occurred once. V usage is TRBV2 and J usage is TRBJ2-3; 7 nucleotides align to TRBD2. The CDR3 has 14 amino acids. V shed 8 bases, J shed 3 bases, and the junction held 8 bases outside the gene matches. The germline CDR1 and CDR2 sequences are SNHLY and FYNNEI. CDR3 in amino acids: CASAYAGVTDTQYF. CDR3 in DNA: TGTGCCAGCGCCTATGCGGGGGTTACAGATACGCAGTATTTT.

The V gene is TRBV28, the J gene TRBJ2-3; TRBD2 aligns across 7 bases. This CDR3 has 15 amino acids. Germline V gene lookup returns CDR1 MDHEN and CDR2 SYDVKM. The V and J ends lost 5 bases and 2 bases, in that order; junction bases with no gene match: 7. CDR3 sequence (DNA): TGTGCCAGCAGTCCAGCGGGGCGTACCACAGATACGCAGTATTTT. Encoded protein: CASSPAGRTTDTQYF.

The chain employs TRBV29-1 and TRBJ1-5; maybe TRBD1 (5 bases). The germline V gene encodes CDR1 SQVTM and CDR2 ANQGSEA. V was shortened by 4 bases and J by 5 bases, with 15 bases between the two germline ends. This CDR3 is built from 14 residues. DNA of the CDR3: TGCAGCGTTGCCACGTCAGGGTCTGATCAGCCCCAGCATTTT. Protein product: CSVATSGSDQPQHF.

The chain recombines TRBV9 with TRBJ2-7; TRBD2 is a possible D gene (5 bases). Per germline, CDR1 SGDLS and CDR2 YYNGEE. This CDR3 spans 14 amino acids. Trimming took off 4 bases at V and 3 bases at J, with 14 bases between the two ends. The CDR3 loop reads CASSPGGPNYEQYF. The CDR3 DNA sequence: TGTGCCAGCAGCCCTGGAGGTCCGAACTACGAGCAGTACTTC. Filled out from reference TRBV9 and TRBJ2-7, the complete variable domain reads DSGVTQTPKHLITATGQRVTLRCSPRSGDLSVYWYQQSLDQGLQFLIQYYNGEERAKGNILERFSAQQFPDLHSELNLSSLELGDSALYFCASSPGGPNYEQYFGPGTRLTVT.

The V gene is TRBV7-3, the J gene TRBJ2-1; 10 positions match TRBD1. The V segment lost 2 bases and the J segment 7 bases; nucleotides outside the gene matches: 8. The CDR3 runs 16 residues. Germline-derived CDR1 and CDR2 are SGHTA and FQGTGA. CDR3 sequence reads: CASSLDGTGAGNEQFF. CDR3 nucleotide sequence: TGTGCCAGCAGCTTAGACGGGACAGGGGCCGGGAATGAGCAGTTCTTC.

V gene TRBV27 combines with J gene TRBJ2-3, with 9 bases aligning to TRBD1. The CDR3 has 14 amino acids. Losses at the gene ends were 6 bases for V and 4 bases for J; bases not matched to a gene: 5. The germline gives CDR1 MNHEY, CDR2 SMNVEV (reference sequence). The CDR3 DNA sequence: TGTGCCAGCAGCAACAGGGGGCGGGCAGATACGCAGTATTTT. The encoded protein is CASSNRGRADTQYF.

J is TRBJ2-1 and V is TRBV7-2, with TRBD2 as a possible D gene (6 bases). In germline, CDR1 is SGHTA, CDR2 FQGNSA. The ends were cut back, 5 bases at V and 9 bases at J, with 14 bases in the middle. The CDR3 has 13 residues. The CDR3 protein is CASSETSFGEQFF. CDR3 DNA: TGTGCCAGCAGCGAGACTAGTTTCGGTGAGCAGTTCTTC.

The chain couples TRBV13 to TRBJ1-1; a possible D gene is TRBD1 (5 bases). The CDR3 runs 15 residues. Trimming removed 5 bases at V and 5 bases at J, with 18 bases between. From germline, CDR1 is PRHDT and CDR2 FYEKMQ (reference sequence). The CDR3 region has the DNA TGTGCCAGCAGCACGCGACAGTCCCGGGGGACTGAAGCTTTCTTT. Its translation is CASSTRQSRGTEAFF.

The gene calls are TRBV10-3 and TRBJ2-7; 9 nucleotides agree with TRBD1. The V gene's germline CDR1 is ENHRY and CDR2 SYGVKD. This CDR3 region has 14 residues. Unmatched junction bases numbered 5, after V lost 3 bases and J lost 5 bases. The CDR3, as DNA: TGTGCCATCAGTGATGGTGACAGGGGGGACGAGCAGTACTTC. The encoded protein is CAISDGDRGDEQYF.

The chain is built from TRBV5-1 and TRBJ2-3, with D perhaps matching TRBD2 (5 bases). The CDR3 is 14 amino acids. V was pared by 5 bases and J by 3 bases, with 13 bases between. Germline lookup yields CDR1 SGHRS and CDR2 YFSETQ. CDR3 nucleotide sequence: TGCGCCAGCAGGCGTCTGGGAGCGACAGATACGCAGTATTTT. This translates into CASRRLGATDTQYF.

The chain links TRBV5-1 to TRBJ2-5, with D possibly matching TRBD1 (6 bases). Germline V CDR1 and CDR2: SGHRS, YFSETQ. V lost 2 bases, J lost 0 bases, and 8 bases lay in between. The CDR3 contains 14 residues. CDR3: CASSFGQHQETQYF. In DNA, the CDR3 is TGCGCCAGCAGCTTCGGACAGCACCAAGAGACCCAGTACTTC.

The chain is built from TRBV6-5 and TRBJ1-6; TRBD1 aligns across 7 bases. The germline CDR1 and CDR2 sequences are MNHEY and SVGAGI. The V gene end was trimmed by 5 bases and the J gene end by 1 base; junction bases not matched to a gene: 2. This CDR3 comprises 15 residues. The CDR3 nucleotides read TGTGCCAGCAGTCCGACAGGGTCCTATAATTCACCCCTCCACTTT. Translation: CASSPTGSYNSPLHF.

The V gene is TRBV2, the J gene TRBJ1-1, with D unclear. In germline, CDR1 is SNHLY, CDR2 FYNNEI. Trimming shortened V by 6 bases and J by 10 bases, and 18 bases separated the two germline ends. The length of the CDR3 is 13 residues. CDR3 nucleotide sequence: TGTGCCAGCAGCACTGCATGGGGAGGAGGAGCTTTCTTT. It specifies CASSTAWGGGAFF.

V gene TRBV30 combines with J gene TRBJ2-5; the match to TRBD1 covers 7 bases. The J segment lost 2 bases and the V segment lost 3 bases, leaving 12 bases of the junction unmatched. This CDR3 is 16 amino acids long. Germline lookup yields CDR1 GTSNPN and CDR2 SVGIG (reference sequence). The CDR3 nucleotides read TGTGCCTGGAGCGAAAGGACAGGCATCGGGCAAGAGACCCAGTACTTC. This gives the protein CAWSERTGIGQETQYF.

This clone was seen only once. The V call is TRBV6-5, the J call TRBJ2-7; 8 bases are shared with TRBD2. Trimming removed 10 bases from V and 2 bases from J; junction bases left unmatched: 10. The CDR3 contains 14 residues. Germline V gene lookup returns CDR1 MNHEY and CDR2 SVGAGI. The CDR3, as DNA: TGTGCCACCGAAACTAGCGGACTTACCTACGAGCAGTACTTC. Encoded protein: CATETSGLTYEQYF.